This passage covers 15 T cell receptor beta chains from one sample sequenced in a study of blood T cell repertoires in COVID-19 (TCRdb year 2020). The library was generated by the immunoSEQ multiplex PCR assay. This immuneACCESS table, as held by TCRdb, lists in-frame sequences with V and J called but not all clones. Of the missing ones, under half trace to an unresolved V gene in checked studies; the others have no known cause. This sample has roughly 200,000 clones in its table, and around 80% of those were observed once. The top ten hold roughly 9.4% of the sample. The sequenced material came from peripheral blood. The receptors shown here come from a middle-aged man with active or convalescent COVID-19.

This chain joins TRBV29-1 and TRBJ1-2; D is ambiguous. V lost 4 bases and J lost 3, with 9 bases in between. CDR3 size: 12 residues. Germline CDR1 reads SQVTM; CDR2 reads ANQGSEA. DNA for the CDR3: TGCAGCGTTGTCTCCGGGGACTATGGCTACACCTTC. Translating gives CSVVSGDYGYTF.

This clone was counted only a few times. The J gene is TRBJ2-1, the V gene TRBV4-1; TRBD2 matches at 10 bases. Germline V lookup: CDR1 MGHRA, CDR2 YSYEKL. V was clipped by 0 bases and J by 9 bases; unmatched bases: 11. The CDR3 extends over 17 amino acids. The CDR3 sequence: CASSQDSEREGLGEQFF. The CDR3 DNA is TGCGCCAGCAGCCAAGATTCTGAGCGGGAGGGCCTGGGTGAGCAGTTCTTC.

The V gene is TRBV10-3, the J gene TRBJ1-1; 8 nucleotides match TRBD1. Per germline, CDR1 ENHRY and CDR2 SYGVKD. The CDR3 contains 14 residues. V lost 5 bases, J lost 2 bases, and 4 bases stayed unmatched. The CDR3 here is CAISTGGGNTEAFF. CDR3 bases: TGTGCCATCAGTACAGGGGGAGGCAACACTGAAGCTTTCTTT.

V usage is TRBV10-3 and J usage is TRBJ1-2; 9 bases map to TRBD1. There are 12 residues in the CDR3. The germline V gene encodes CDR1 ENHRY and CDR2 SYGVKD. J was trimmed by 5 bases and V by 6 bases; bases with no gene match: 1. DNA of the CDR3: TGTGCCATCAGGGGACAGGGATATGGCTACACCTTC. This encodes CAIRGQGYGYTF.

This clone was observed a few times. V is TRBV30 and J is TRBJ2-2; D uncertain. The CDR3 is made up of 13 amino acids. Germline values: CDR1 GTSNPN, CDR2 SVGIG (reference sequence). V lost 0 bases and J lost 6, with 8 bases in between. CDR3 DNA sequence: TGTGCCTGGAGTGTAGGAGACCCCGGGGAGCTGTTTTTT. It yields the protein CAWSVGDPGELFF.

The chain uses TRBV5-1 and TRBJ2-7, with a weak D call TRBD2 (6 bases). The V and J ends lost 0 bases and 3 bases respectively, with 10 bases between them. CDR1 is SGHRS, CDR2 YFSETQ, per germline. This CDR3 spans 14 amino acids. Here the CDR3 DNA reads TGCGCCAGCAGCTTGGTTGGCGGGAACTACGAGCAGTACTTC. It codes for CASSLVGGNYEQYF.

The V call is TRBV4-2, the J call TRBJ1-2; 7 bases agree with TRBD1. The CDR3 runs to 18 residues. Germline assignment: CDR1 LGHNA and CDR2 YNFKEQ. V trimming: 0 bases; J trimming: 1 base; junction bases outside the gene matches: 11. The CDR3 is CASSQDGDGQGGNYGYTF. The CDR3 nucleotides are TGTGCCAGCAGCCAAGATGGGGACGGGCAGGGGGGTAACTATGGCTACACCTTC.

The genes are TRBV30 and TRBJ1-3; the D is unclear. Germline CDR1 is GTSNPN and CDR2 is SVGIG (reference sequence). Trimming stripped 4 bases from V and 0 bases from J, with 13 bases between. The CDR3 length is 15 residues. CDR3 loop: CAWTAQASSGNTIYF. The CDR3 bases are TGTGCCTGGACAGCCCAGGCGAGCTCTGGAAACACCATATATTTT.

This chain joins TRBV18 and TRBJ1-2; D call uncertain. The CDR3 length is 15 residues. Trimming shortened V by 2 bases and J by 0 bases, and 10 bases separated the two germline ends. Germline lookup yields CDR1 KGHSH and CDR2 LQKENI. The CDR3 DNA follows: TGTGCCAGCTCACCAGTAACGGTGACTAACTATGGCTACACCTTC. Amino acids: CASSPVTVTNYGYTF.

In nucleotides, the CDR3 is TGTGCCAGCAGCACCGACAGGACCTTGCGGGAGCTGTTTTTT. Translating gives CASSTDRTLRELFF. The chain combines TRBV11-1 with TRBJ2-2, with D possibly TRBD1 on 6 matching bases. The germline CDR1 and CDR2 sequences are SGHAT and FQDESV (reference sequence). V shed 5 bases and J shed 9 bases, with 16 bases lying between them. This CDR3 has 14 residues.

V usage is TRBV3-1 (or the pseudogene TRBV3-2) and J usage is TRBJ1-2; D unresolved. The length of the CDR3 is 13 residues. Germline assignment: CDR1 LGHDT and CDR2 YNNKEL (reference sequence). The V gene lost 4 bases and the J gene lost 0 bases, with 6 bases spanning the gap. The CDR3 DNA follows: TGTGCCAGCAGCCCACAGACTAACTATGGCTACACCTTC. Protein: CASSPQTNYGYTF.

The CDR3 DNA follows: TGTGCCAGCAGCTTAGGCGAGCTTGGAAAACTGTTTTTT. It translates to CASSLGELGKLFF. The rearrangement uses TRBV11-3 and TRBJ1-4; D is ambiguous. This CDR3 has 13 residues. The V and J ends lost 1 base and 10 bases respectively, with 10 bases between them. The V gene's germline CDR1 is SGHNT and CDR2 YENEEA.

The rearrangement links TRBV4-3 to TRBJ1-6; D is possibly TRBD1 (5 bases). CDR1 is LGHNA, CDR2 YSLEER, per germline. Trimming removed 0 bases at V and 9 bases at J, with 24 bases between. The CDR3 has 19 amino acids. CDR3 sequence reads: CASSQEGPQGRIRVSPLHF. The DNA of the CDR3 is TGCGCCAGCAGCCAAGAAGGACCGCAGGGTAGGATTAGGGTTTCACCCCTCCACTTT.

On this clone itself: The sample carries other DNA sequences with the same CDR3. The chain couples TRBV27 to TRBJ1-3, with unresolved D. V shed 3 bases and J shed 0 bases, with 3 bases lying between them. CDR3 length: 13 residues. The germline V gene encodes CDR1 MNHEY and CDR2 SMNVEV (reference sequence). The CDR3 sequence is CASSFNSGNTIYF. CDR3 in DNA: TGTGCCAGCAGTTTCAACTCTGGAAACACCATATATTTT.

The V gene is TRBV4-1, the J gene TRBJ2-3; D perhaps matches TRBD1 (5 bases). Germline CDR1 is MGHRA and CDR2 is YSYEKL. The CDR3 covers 14 residues. The germline V and J ends were trimmed by 1 base and 6 bases, with 11 bases remaining between them. CDR3 loop: CASSQGQHWDTQYF. The CDR3 coding sequence is TGCGCCAGCAGCCAAGGACAGCACTGGGATACGCAGTATTTT.